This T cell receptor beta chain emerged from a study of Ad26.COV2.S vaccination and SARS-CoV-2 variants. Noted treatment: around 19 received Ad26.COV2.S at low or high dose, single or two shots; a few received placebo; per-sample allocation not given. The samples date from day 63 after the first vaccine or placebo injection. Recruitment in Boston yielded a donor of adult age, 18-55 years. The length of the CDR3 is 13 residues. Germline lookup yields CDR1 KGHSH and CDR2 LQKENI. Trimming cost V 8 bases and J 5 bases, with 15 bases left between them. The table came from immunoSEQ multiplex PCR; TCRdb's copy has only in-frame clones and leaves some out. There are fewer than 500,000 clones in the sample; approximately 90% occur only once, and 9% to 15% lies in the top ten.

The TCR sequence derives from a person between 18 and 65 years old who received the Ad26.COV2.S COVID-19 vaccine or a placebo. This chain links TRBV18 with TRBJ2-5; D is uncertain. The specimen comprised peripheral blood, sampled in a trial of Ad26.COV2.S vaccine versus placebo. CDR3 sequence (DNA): TGTGCCAGCGGCTTCGGGCCAAGGGAGACCCAGTACTTC. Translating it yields CASGFGPRETQYF.